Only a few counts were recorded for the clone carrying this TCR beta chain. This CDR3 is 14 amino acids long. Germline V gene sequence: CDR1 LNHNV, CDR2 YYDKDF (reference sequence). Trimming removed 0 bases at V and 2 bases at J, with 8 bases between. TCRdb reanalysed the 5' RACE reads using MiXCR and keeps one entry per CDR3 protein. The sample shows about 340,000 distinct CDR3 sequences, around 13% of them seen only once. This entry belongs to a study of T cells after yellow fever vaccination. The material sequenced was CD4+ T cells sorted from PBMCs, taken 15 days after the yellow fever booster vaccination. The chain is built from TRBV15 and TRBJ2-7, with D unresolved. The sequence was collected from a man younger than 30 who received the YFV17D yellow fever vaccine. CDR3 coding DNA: TGTGCCACCAGCAGAGATAAGGGCCCCTACGAGCAGTACGTC. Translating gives CATSRDKGPYEQYV.